This T cell receptor (beta chain) originates from a study of cytomegalovirus exposure and HLA in healthy donors (TCRdb year 2017). Background for the entire study: An earlier analysis of roughly 610 of the donors reported approximately 260 Gb of sequence data and 95 million to 120 million unique TCR beta sequences obtained from 180 million or so T cells. An early release that covered fewer than 750 HLA-typed donors contained approximately 300 gigabases of sequencing data and 65 million to 100 million unique TCR sequences. Of the 398 genotyped donors, around 81% fell in the genetic ancestry cluster associated with self-reported Caucasian donors. The aim of the study was to test whether cataloging public T cell receptors could identify signatures of past pathogen exposure. Using immunosequencing, the study profiled T cell repertoires from around 670 subjects and related those repertoires to cytomegalovirus serostatus. Besides the first cohort of more than 650 subjects, a separate validation cohort made up of some 110 different subjects was used. To predict cytomegalovirus infection status, the study brought together high-throughput TCR immunosequencing, statistical association of individual TCRs with disease status, and machine learning. A later analysis re-analyzed previously published TCR beta repertoires from 666 donors and added high-resolution HLA genotyping to study TCR occurrence patterns. Rather than drawing on any new phenotypic data, the later analysis identified candidate immune exposures from TCR beta sequences and the way those sequences occurred across donors. In an earlier analysis of more than 550 of the donors, high-throughput TCR beta sequencing was used to judge whether each TCR beta V gene segment behaved as functional or pseudogenic. Donor age, sex, ethnicity and CMV serostatus were collected together with the repertoire data. A later genetic analysis used genome-wide SNP genotypes for about three fifths of the 666 donors, treating that subset as a discovery cohort. Every repertoire in the discovery cohort had been generated on one and the same sequencing platform. Class I and class II HLA loci were covered by the typing at four-digit resolution. Typing coverage varied by locus: roughly 629-640 donors for A, B, C, DRB1 and DQB1; approximately 500 for DQA1; 600 to 610 for DPA1; fewer than 480 for DPB1. Five DR-DQ haplotypes were treated as single units for association and clustering because of strong linkage in the cohort. Across approximately 420 genotyped donors of the cohort, an average of about 220,000 unique TCR beta nucleotide sequences per donor were sequenced, and 15% to 20% of those sequences were non-productive.

Receptor amplification or capture employed the immunoSEQ multiplex PCR assay. For the multiplex PCR, a mixture combining 60 forward primers for TCR Vbeta segments and 13 reverse primers for TCR Jbeta segments was used. Amplification of the CDR3 region of rearranged TCR beta genes was performed with a multiplex PCR assay on genomic DNA. The amplified TCR beta libraries were sequenced on the Illumina HiSeq System as 87-base-pair reads. Regarding the original processing steps: A later analysis counted approximately 74 million unique TCR beta chains across the 600 to 850 repertoires, and around 9.9 million of these chains were shared by at least two donors. Raw reads were error-corrected and collapsed into unique sequences by a nearest-neighbor algorithm in which closely related sequences were merged to remove PCR and sequencing errors. Alignment of CDR3 sequences to IMGT reference sequences was used to assign V, D and J gene segments. For a sequence to be retained, a match of at least six nucleotides was required to both a V gene segment and a J gene segment. A rearrangement was called productive if the CDR3 had no stop codons and remained in frame with V and J, and every other rearrangement was called non-productive. Following IMGT convention, CDR3 was defined as the stretch from the second conserved V-encoded cysteine to the conserved J-encoded phenylalanine. In an earlier analysis of 587 of the donors, sequences lacking an unambiguous match to a single V gene segment were excluded. In an earlier analysis of a few hundred of the donors, a V segment was called functional when productive rearrangements were above 56.7%, and segregating when the standard deviation between donors exceeded 5%. A statistical classification framework was developed to diagnose cytomegalovirus status using the catalog of TCR beta chain sequences. In a later analysis, TCR nucleotide sequences were compared against IMGT/GENE-DB human TR gene sequences so that V and J genes could be assigned. In a later analysis, CDR3 sequences and most-parsimonious VDJ recombination scenarios were assigned using the TCRdist pipeline. A later analysis defined each TCR beta chain by its CDR3 amino acid sequence plus V-gene family, and excluded reads lacking a unique V-gene family. A later analysis removed 450 to 600 highly shared, low-generation-probability nucleotide sequences to deal with suspected cross-contamination and a sequencing artifact. For each public chain, a later analysis derived a clonal expansion index from normalized ranks of inferred template counts within each repertoire. Generation probabilities in a later analysis came from a VDJ recombination model fitted to out-of-frame rearrangements, and those results were checked against IGoR. In a later analysis, TCR-TCR, TCR-HLA and TCR-CMV co-occurrence was scored with hypergeometric tests, and a repertoire-size bias correction was applied to TCR pairs. A later analysis estimated false discovery rates by permuting HLA or CMV assignments 20 times. In a later analysis, co-occurring TCRs were grouped using DBSCAN, with TCRdist sequence similarity added in when clustering inside HLA-allele-positive subsets. Co-occurrence clustering excluded repertoires with fewer than 30,000 or more than 120,000 public chains, plus five with anomalous nucleotide sharing. TCRdb provides this immuneACCESS table in a form limited to in-frame rearrangements. Some clones are lacking; in checked studies, under half of them reflect an unresolved V gene, and why the rest are absent is not known. D and trimming come from the DNA, and the V and J calls and clone size come from that table. A total of 85,000 to 130,000 clones appear in this sample, around 75% of them only once. The top ten clones comprise about 2.8% of the sample.

In total, approximately 610 healthy bone marrow donors made up the cohort. At the time of sampling, all cohort members were nominally healthy, though unrecorded immune exposures were likely present. The donor tested CMV seronegative and was one of the 352 seronegative cohort members. A peripheral blood sample was provided by each donor, and peripheral blood mononuclear cells were used for TCR beta sequencing. The Qiagen DNeasy Blood Extraction Kit was used to extract genomic DNA from the blood cell samples. Broader findings and caveats from the paper: Only TCR beta chains were sequenced in this cohort, and the absence of alpha or paired-chain data limited detectable features. Most CMV-associated TCR beta chains appeared to be HLA-restricted in a later analysis, and the HLA associations seemed to be driven largely by CMV exposure. Presence/absence analyses assumed roughly uniform sequencing depth across donors, an assumption that may not hold. A further reported finding was that TCR beta sequences accurately predicted the HLA-A and HLA-B alleles for most subjects in the first cohort. While some public TCRs were present in many individuals, most TCR sequences turned up only very rarely across donors. Because the 87-base-pair reads could not distinguish some IMGT-functional V segments, including TRBV6-2 and TRBV6-3, those segments were excluded. Correlated functional status among segregating V segments might reflect linkage disequilibrium, but an unknown experimental factor could not be ruled out. V-gene and J-gene trimming of TCR beta chains was associated with a missense DCLRE1C variant in a later genetic analysis, and the association was replicated in an independent cohort. Broadly in line with IMGT annotations, most TCR beta V segments showed up in productive rearrangements about 90% or about 30% of the time in an earlier analysis of several hundred of the donors. In a later analysis, TCR association rates were found to vary across HLA loci, with the most associated TCRs seen for DRB1 alleles and the fewest for HLA-C alleles. In a later genetic analysis, fewer N-insertions in productive TCRs were reported among donors in an Asian-associated ancestry cluster than the roughly 700-donor mean. Several of the top co-occurrence clusters appeared to be linked to parvovirus B19, influenza, CMV and Epstein-Barr virus, according to a later analysis. It was suggested by the authors that the approach could potentially be generalized to other disease states and immunological phenotypes. At a false discovery rate of 0.05, a later analysis linked under 20,000 TCR beta sequences to specific HLA alleles. The only immune exposure information available for the cohort was CMV serostatus. In both the original and validation cohorts, the classifier was reported to diagnose cytomegalovirus status with high specificity and sensitivity. HLA typing was unavailable for some donors at each locus, so association tests used only the typed subset. When HLA alleles, especially DR and DQ, strongly co-occurred, attributing TCR associations to individual alleles was difficult. In the study, some 180 TCR beta chains were listed as associated with cytomegalovirus. Because counts were too low, seventeen rarely observed V segments, including chromosome 9 orphons, were left out of the earlier analysis of several hundred of the donors. A cluster of highly shared sequence variants was judged likely to represent a technical artifact of the sequencing pipeline. Compared with equally common non-associated chains, HLA-associated TCR beta chains in a later analysis were more clonally expanded and had lower generation probabilities. A few of the identified cytomegalovirus-associated TCR beta chains were confirmed in vitro to be specific for cytomegalovirus antigens.

CDR1 SQVTM and CDR2 ANQGSEA were looked up in the germline V gene. Including cysteine and phenylalanine, the CDR3 has 12 amino acids. Left in the record is the CDR3 DNA by itself, 36 bases read in frame from the first base. Concerning this clone itself: Its antigen has not been determined. The junction departs from the called germline gene at one end, perhaps through a read error.

This TCR was sampled from a female donor in good health and CMV-seronegative. What was sequenced was PBMCs. Recombination linked TRBV29-1 to TRBJ2-1; 7 central bases correspond to TRBD2. CDR3 reads: CSVVEGRAERFF. The nucleotide sequence reads TGCAGCGTTGTTGAAGGGAGGGCCGAGCGGTTCTTC.